The source of this T cell receptor beta chain is a study of T cells in Graves' hyperthyroidism and ophthalmopathy. Regarding this clonotype: Its antigen is as yet unknown. The conserved final phenylalanine or tryptophan is absent from the CDR3, which likely points to a read error. The DNA is left out, because the CDR3 cannot be placed on it with certainty; the CDR3 is given as TCRdb lists it.

Criteria for exclusion of patients were uncontrolled infection, other autoimmune disease, pregnancy or lactation. Clinicians diagnosed patients from clinical symptoms, serum thyroxine and TRAb, thyroid ultrasound and orbital computed tomography. Germline V gene sequence: CDR1 SGDLS, CDR2 YYNGEE. The CDR3 is 10 amino acids in total, end residues counted. Study-wide results and caveats: A 13 V-J signature model discriminated ophthalmopathy versus stable hyperthyroidism. Blood also carried most thyroid clonotypes expanded above 0.001.

Authors of the study amplified TCR beta CDR3 regions from RNA transcripts. When the TCR CDR3 underwent first-round RT-PCR, the HTBI primer set was used. In TCRdb, the multiplex PCR reads were re-called with MiXCR into one record per CDR3 protein. The sample has about 510,000 distinct CDR3 sequences, 40% to 50% seen once. Input material: peripheral blood or thyroid tissue (not recorded which). This chain connects TRBV9 to TRBJ1-3; the tabulated D call, TRBD1, remains unverified against the DNA. This TCR came from an adult woman with Graves' disease, either hyperthyroidism or ophthalmopathy (not recorded which). This CDR3 is CASSVDGPSG.